The rows below give T cell receptor beta chains drawn from one sample of a study of CD8+CD57+ T cells in acquired aplastic anemia. TCRdb re-called the reads with MiXCR, one entry per CDR3 protein. Among 55,000 to 80,000 distinct CDR3 sequences, 54% were seen once, and the ten largest hold about 8.9%. Sample: sorted CD4+, CD8+, or CD8+CD57+ T cells (not recorded which) from PBMCs. The receptors here all came from a human donor in good health, serving as a control. Each CDR3 is given with its conserved first and last residue.

V gene,CDR3 protein
TRBV4-1,CASSQDWGTGTYEQYF
TRBV7-9,CASSDRGDYGYTF
TRBV10-3,CAISESRSSYNSPLHF
TRBV10-2,CASKRDRGDHNEQFF
TRBV7-9,CASSFWTGGYTF
TRBV5-1,CASRRDTSNYGYTF
TRBV11-1,CASSGVAGGHYNEQFF
TRBV19,CASSAGTVYEQYF
TRBV7-6,CASSAFWDHSGNTIYF
TRBV20-1,CSARVGSTEAFF
TRBV7-9,CASSPGGRDSDTQYF
TRBV5-1,CASSLFHGGPSYEQFF
TRBV2,CASSAGGGYGYTF
TRBV10-3,CAISRGTGQNEKLFF
TRBV10-3,CAISESIFGVGTEAFF
TRBV6-1,CASSEWSNQPQHF
TRBV29-1,CSADEAGSSYNEQFF
TRBV9,CASSGNYGYTF
TRBV29-1,CSVVGETQYF
TRBV5-1,CASSLWTSGSSNNEQFF
TRBV29-1,CSVEGQPDRDGGYTF
TRBV25-1,CASSDPSGQGPRTEAFF
TRBV5-1,CASSLAWDSYGYTF
TRBV11-2,CASSLEGTGVSSYEQYF
TRBV2,CASSEGLVSTYNEQFF
TRBV7-2,CASSLDGGYHTF
TRBV29-1,CSVEFWAGDTQYF
TRBV5-1,CASSSGLAAPTQQYF
TRBV20-1,CSARGSTGVLYEQYF
TRBV7-9,CASSGQYGVGETQYF
TRBV29-1,CSVRTGGQPQHF
TRBV12-3/TRBV12-4,CASSGTSDEQYF
TRBV5-1,CASSRLTSESTDTQYF
TRBV9,CASSVEITGLGDGYTF
TRBV5-6,CASSFFTSDNSPLHF
TRBV5-1,CASRPYVSTDTQYF
TRBV6-5,CASSYWATNSPLHF
TRBV2,CASSESGGQPQHF
TRBV9,CASSVVGKKATDTQYF
TRBV13,CASSRGAQGAYNEQFF